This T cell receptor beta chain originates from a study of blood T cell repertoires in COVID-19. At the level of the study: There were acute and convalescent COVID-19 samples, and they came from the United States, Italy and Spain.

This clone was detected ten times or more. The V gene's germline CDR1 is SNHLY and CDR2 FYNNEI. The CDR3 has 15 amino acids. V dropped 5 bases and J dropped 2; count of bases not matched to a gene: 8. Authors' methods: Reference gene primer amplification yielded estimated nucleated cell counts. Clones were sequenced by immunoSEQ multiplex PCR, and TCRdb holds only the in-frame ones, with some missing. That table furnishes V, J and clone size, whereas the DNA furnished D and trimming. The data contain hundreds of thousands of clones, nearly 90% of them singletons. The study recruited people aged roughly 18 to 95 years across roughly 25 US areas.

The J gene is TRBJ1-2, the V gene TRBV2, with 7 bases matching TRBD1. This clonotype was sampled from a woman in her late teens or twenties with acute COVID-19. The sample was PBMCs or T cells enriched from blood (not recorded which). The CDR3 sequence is CASSYDRALNYGYTF. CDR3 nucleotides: TGTGCCAGCAGTTACGACAGGGCATTGAACTATGGCTACACCTTC.